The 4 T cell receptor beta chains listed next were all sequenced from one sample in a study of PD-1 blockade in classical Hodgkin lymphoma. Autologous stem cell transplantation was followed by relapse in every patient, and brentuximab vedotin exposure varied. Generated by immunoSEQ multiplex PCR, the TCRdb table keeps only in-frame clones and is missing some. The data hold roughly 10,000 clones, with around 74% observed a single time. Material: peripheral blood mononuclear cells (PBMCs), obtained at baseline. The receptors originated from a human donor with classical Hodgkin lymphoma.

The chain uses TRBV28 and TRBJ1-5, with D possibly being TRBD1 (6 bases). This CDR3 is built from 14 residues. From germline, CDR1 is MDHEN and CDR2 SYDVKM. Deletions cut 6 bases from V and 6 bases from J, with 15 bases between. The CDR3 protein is CASSLDSRSQPQHF. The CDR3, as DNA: TGTGCCAGCAGCTTGGACAGCCGGAGTCAGCCCCAGCATTTT.

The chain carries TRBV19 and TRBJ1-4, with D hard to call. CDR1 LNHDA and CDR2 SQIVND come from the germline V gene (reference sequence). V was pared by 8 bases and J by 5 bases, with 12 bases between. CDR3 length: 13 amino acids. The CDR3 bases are TGTGCCAGTTGCCAGACCGAGAATGAAAAACTGTTTTTT. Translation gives CASCQTENEKLFF.

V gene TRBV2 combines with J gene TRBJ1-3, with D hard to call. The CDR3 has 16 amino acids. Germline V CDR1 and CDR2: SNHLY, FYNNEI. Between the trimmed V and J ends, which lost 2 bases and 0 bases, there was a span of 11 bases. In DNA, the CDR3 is TGTGCCAGCAGTGAATGGGCCAGGCCCTCTGGAAACACCATATATTTT. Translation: CASSEWARPSGNTIYF.

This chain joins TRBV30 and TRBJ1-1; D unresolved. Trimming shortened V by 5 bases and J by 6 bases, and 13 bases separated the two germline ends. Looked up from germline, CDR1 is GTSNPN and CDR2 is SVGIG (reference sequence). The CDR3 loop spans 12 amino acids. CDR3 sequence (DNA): TGTGCCTGGCGGAGACCTACCCCTGAAGCTTTCTTT. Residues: CAWRRPTPEAFF.